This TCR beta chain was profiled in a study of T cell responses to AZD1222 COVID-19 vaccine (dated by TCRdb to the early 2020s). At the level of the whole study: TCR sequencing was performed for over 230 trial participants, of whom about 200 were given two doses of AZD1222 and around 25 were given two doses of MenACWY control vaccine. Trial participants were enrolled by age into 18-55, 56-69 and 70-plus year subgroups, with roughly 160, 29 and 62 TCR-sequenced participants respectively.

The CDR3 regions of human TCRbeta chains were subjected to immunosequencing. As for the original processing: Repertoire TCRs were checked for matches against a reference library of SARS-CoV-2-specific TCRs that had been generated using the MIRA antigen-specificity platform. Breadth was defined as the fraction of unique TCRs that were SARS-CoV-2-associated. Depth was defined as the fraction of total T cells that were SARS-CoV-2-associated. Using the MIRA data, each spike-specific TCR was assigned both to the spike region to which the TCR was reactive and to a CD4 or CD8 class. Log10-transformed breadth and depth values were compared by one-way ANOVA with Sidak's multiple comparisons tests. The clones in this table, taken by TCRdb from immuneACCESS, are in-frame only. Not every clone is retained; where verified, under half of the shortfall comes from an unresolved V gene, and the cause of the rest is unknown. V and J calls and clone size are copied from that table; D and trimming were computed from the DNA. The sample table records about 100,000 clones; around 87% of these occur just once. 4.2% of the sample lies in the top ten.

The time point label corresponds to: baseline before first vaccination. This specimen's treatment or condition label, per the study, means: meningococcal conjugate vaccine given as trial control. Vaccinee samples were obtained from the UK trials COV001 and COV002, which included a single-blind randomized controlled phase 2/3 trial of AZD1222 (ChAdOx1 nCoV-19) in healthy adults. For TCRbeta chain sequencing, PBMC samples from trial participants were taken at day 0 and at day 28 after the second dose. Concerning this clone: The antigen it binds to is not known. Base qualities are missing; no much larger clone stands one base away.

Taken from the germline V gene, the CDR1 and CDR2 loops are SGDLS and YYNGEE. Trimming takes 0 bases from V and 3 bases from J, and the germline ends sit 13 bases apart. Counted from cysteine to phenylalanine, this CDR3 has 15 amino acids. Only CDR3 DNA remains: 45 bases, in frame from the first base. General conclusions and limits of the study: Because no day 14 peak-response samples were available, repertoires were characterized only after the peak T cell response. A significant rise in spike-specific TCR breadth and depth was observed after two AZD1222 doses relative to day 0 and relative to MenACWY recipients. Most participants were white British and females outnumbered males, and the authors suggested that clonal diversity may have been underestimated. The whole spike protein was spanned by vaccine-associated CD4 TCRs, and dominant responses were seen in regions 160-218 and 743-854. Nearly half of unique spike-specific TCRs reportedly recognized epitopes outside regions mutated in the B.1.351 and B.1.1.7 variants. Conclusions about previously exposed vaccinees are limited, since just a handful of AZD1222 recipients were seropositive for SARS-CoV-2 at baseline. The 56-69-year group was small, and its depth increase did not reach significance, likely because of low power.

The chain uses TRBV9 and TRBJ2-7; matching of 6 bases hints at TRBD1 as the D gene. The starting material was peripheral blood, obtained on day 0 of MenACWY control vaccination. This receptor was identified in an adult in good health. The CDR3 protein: CASSVGPGQLYEQYF. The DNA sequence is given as TGTGCCAGCAGCGTAGGCCCGGGACAACTCTACGAGCAGTACTTC.